One sample yielded the 8 T cell receptor beta chains listed below, sequenced in a study of regulatory T cells in long-lasting Graves disease. Time point reported: newly diagnosed GD, antithyroid drugs for less than 3 months. Isolated PBMC RNA provided the starting material for the TCR library. Combining iRepertoire HTBI primers with Arm-PCR of CDR3 regions, the authors built TCR beta libraries. A single record per CDR3 protein comes from TCRdb applying MiXCR to the multiplex PCR reads. The repertoire consists of about 440,000 distinct CDR3 sequences, with 15% occurring once and the leading ten covering 16%. This sample also belongs to another study, concerning T cells in Graves' hyperthyroidism and ophthalmopathy.

The specimen comprised peripheral blood mononuclear cells (PBMCs), sampled at new diagnosis, from a patient treated with antithyroid drugs. The source of these receptors is a woman younger than 45 with Graves disease.

This clonotype was recorded many times. The rearrangement uses TRBV10-2 and TRBJ2-1; possible D gene TRBD2, 6 bases. CDR3 length equals 16 residues. The V and J ends lost 5 bases and 2 bases respectively, with 16 bases between them. Germline V CDR1 and CDR2: WSHSY, SAAADI. In DNA, the CDR3 is TGCGCCAGCAGTTCCAGGACTATTCGACCCTACAATGAGCAGTTCTTC. Amino acid sequence: CASSSRTIRPYNEQFF.

V is TRBV5-1 and J is TRBJ2-2, with 12 bases fitting TRBD1. The CDR3 consists of 15 residues. Trimming at V came to 4 bases and at J to 6 bases, leaving 4 bases not matched to a gene. Germline V gene data show CDR1 as SGHRS and CDR2 as YFSETQ. CDR3 protein: CASSGDRGRPGELFF. CDR3 DNA sequence: TGCGCCAGCAGCGGGGACAGGGGGCGCCCCGGGGAGCTGTTTTTT. Combining the CDR3 with reference TRBV5-1 and TRBJ2-2 gives the whole variable domain KAGVTQTPRYLIKTRGQQVTLSCSPISGHRSVSWYQQTPGQGLQFLFEYFSETQRNKGNFPGRFSGRQFSNSRSEMNVSTLELGDSALYLCASSGDRGRPGELFFGEGSRLTVL.

Notes on this clonotype: The junction departs from the called germline gene at one end, perhaps through a read error. The rearrangement uses TRBV7-7 and TRBJ2-3, with 8 bases aligning to TRBD2. The CDR3 runs to 15 residues. CDR1 is SSHAT and CDR2 is FNYEAQ in the germline V gene (reference sequence). The CDR3 DNA sequence: TGTGCTAGCAGCTTAGCGGGGAGGGAGACAGATACGCAGTATTTT. This translates into CASSLAGRETDTQYF.

This clonotype has only a few counts. This chain connects TRBV12-3 or TRBV12-4 to TRBJ2-1; D not resolved. The ends were cut back, 7 bases at V and 8 bases at J, with 15 bases in the middle. The CDR3 loop spans 13 amino acids. This CDR3 reads CASKTERSDEQFF. CDR3 sequence (DNA): TGTGCCAGCAAAACTGAAAGGTCGGATGAGCAGTTCTTC.

The chain combines TRBV28 with TRBJ2-6, with 7 bases that match TRBD1. The germline gives CDR1 MDHEN, CDR2 SYDVKM. Trimming cost V 3 bases and J 2 bases; bases outside gene matches: 1. The CDR3 runs 15 residues. CDR3 nucleotides: TGTGCCAGCAGTTTTGACAGGGCTGGGGCCAACGTCCTGACTTTC. It specifies CASSFDRAGANVLTF.

This clonotype showed up just a few times. V usage is TRBV7-2 and J usage is TRBJ1-5; D is perhaps TRBD1 (6 bases). The germline gives CDR1 SGHTA, CDR2 FQGNSA. This CDR3 region has 16 residues. Trimming stripped 5 bases from V and 4 bases from J, with 18 bases between. CDR3 nucleotides: TGTGCCAGCAGCCAGAGGTGGGGGGACATAAATCAGCCCCAGCATTTT. Its translation is CASSQRWGDINQPQHF.

In this sample, this clonotype turned up many times. The V call is TRBV2, the J call TRBJ1-3; D uncertain. The CDR3 consists of 13 residues. The germline CDR1 and CDR2 sequences are SNHLY and FYNNEI. V was trimmed by 0 bases and J by 7 bases, leaving 7 bases between them. The CDR3 loop is CASSEAGLNTIYF. Written as DNA, the CDR3 is TGTGCCAGCAGTGAAGCAGGGTTGAACACCATATATTTT.

The J gene is TRBJ2-7, the V gene TRBV27; D perhaps matches TRBD1 (5 bases). The CDR3 consists of 17 residues. The V gene lost 2 bases and the J gene lost 4 bases, with 21 bases spanning the gap. Germline CDR1 reads MNHEY; CDR2 reads SMNVEV (reference sequence). This CDR3 reads CASSLTSPAGIGYEQYF. The CDR3 nucleotides are TGTGCCAGCAGTTTAACCTCCCCGGCAGGGATTGGGTACGAGCAGTACTTC.